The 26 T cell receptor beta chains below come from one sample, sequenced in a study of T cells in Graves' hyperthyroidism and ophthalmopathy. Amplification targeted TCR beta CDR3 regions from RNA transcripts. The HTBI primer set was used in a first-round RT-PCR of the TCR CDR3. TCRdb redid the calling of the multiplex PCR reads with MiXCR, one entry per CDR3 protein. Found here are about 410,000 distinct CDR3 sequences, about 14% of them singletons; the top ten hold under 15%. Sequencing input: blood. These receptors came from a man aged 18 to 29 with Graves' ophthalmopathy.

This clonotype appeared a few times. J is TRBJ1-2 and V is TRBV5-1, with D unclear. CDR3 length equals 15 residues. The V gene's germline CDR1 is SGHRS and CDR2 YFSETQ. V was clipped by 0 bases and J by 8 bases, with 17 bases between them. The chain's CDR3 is CASSLGRGPVHGYTF. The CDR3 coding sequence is TGCGCCAGCAGCTTGGGACGCGGGCCTGTACACGGCTACACCTTC.

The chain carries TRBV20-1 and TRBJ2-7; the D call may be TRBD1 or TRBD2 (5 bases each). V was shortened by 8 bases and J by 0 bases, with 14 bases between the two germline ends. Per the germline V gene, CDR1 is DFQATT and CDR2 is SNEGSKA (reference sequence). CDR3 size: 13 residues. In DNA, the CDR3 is TGCAGTTCAAACTGGGGGAGCTCCTACGAGCAGTACTTC. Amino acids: CSSNWGSSYEQYF.

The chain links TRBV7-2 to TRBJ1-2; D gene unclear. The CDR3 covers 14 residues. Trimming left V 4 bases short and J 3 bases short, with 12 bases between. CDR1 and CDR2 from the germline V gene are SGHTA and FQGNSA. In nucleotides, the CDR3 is TGTGCCAGCAGCTCCCGGGGAGGGCACTATGGCTACACCTTC. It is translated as CASSSRGGHYGYTF.

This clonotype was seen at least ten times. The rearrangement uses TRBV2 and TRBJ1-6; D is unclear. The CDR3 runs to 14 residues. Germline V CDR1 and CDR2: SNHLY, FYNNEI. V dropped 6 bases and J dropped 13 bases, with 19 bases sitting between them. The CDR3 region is CASRVDGQNFPLHF. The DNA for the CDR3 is TGTGCCAGCAGGGTAGACGGCCAGAATTTCCCCCTCCACTTT.

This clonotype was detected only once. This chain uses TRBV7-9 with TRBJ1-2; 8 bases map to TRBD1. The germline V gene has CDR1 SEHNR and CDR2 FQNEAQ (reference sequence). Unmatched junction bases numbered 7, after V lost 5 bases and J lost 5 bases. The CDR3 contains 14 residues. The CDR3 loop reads CASSRTGMEYGYTF. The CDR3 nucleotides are TGTGCCAGCAGCCGGACAGGGATGGAATATGGCTACACCTTC.

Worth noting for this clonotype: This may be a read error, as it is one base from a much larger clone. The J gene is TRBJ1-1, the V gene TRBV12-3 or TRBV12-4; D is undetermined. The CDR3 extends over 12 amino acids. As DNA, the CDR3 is TGTACCAGCACCTTACCGGACACTGAAGCTTTCTTT. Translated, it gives CTSTLPDTEAFF.

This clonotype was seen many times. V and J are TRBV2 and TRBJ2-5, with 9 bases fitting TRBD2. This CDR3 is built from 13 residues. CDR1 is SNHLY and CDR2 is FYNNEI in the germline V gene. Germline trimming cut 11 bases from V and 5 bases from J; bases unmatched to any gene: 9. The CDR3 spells CAGGTSQGETQYF. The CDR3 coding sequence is TGTGCCGGAGGGACTAGCCAGGGGGAGACCCAGTACTTC.

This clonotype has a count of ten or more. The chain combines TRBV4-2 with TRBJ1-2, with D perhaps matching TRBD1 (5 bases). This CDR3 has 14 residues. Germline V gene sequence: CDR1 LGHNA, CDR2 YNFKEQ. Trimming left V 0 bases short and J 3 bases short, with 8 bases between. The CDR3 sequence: CASSQDLGDYGYTF. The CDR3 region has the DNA TGTGCCAGCAGCCAAGACCTAGGGGACTATGGCTACACCTTC.

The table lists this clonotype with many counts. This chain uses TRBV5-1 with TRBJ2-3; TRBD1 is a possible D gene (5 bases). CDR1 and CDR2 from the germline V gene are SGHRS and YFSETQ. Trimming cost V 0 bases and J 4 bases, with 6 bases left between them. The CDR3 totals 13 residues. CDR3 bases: TGCGCCAGCAGCTTGGGGACATCAGATACGCAGTATTTT. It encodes CASSLGTSDTQYF.

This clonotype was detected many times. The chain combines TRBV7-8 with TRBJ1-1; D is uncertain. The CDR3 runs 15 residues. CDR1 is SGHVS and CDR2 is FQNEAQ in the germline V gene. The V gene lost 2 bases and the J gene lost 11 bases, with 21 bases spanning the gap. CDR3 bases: TGTGCCAGCAGCTTATCGCTTCAGACTTTAGGCGAGGCTTTCTTT. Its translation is CASSLSLQTLGEAFF. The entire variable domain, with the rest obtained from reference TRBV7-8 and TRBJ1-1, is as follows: GAGVSQSPRYKVAKRGQDVALRCDPISGHVSLFWYQQALGQGPEFLTYFQNEAQLDKSGLPSDRFFAERPEGSVSTLKIQRTQQEDSAVYLCASSLSLQTLGEAFFGQGTRLTVV.

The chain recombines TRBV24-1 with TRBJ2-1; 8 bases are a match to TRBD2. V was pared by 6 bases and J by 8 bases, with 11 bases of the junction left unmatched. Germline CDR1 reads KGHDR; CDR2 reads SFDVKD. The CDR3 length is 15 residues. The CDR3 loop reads CATSISGGATYEQFF. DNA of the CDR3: TGTGCCACCAGTATATCGGGGGGGGCTACATATGAGCAGTTCTTC.

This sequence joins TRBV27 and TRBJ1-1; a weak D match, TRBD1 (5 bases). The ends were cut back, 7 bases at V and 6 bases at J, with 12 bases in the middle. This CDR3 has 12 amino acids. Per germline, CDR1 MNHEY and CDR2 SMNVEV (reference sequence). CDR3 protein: CASIGGGAEAFF. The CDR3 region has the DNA TGTGCCAGCATCGGGGGGGGGGCTGAAGCTTTCTTT.

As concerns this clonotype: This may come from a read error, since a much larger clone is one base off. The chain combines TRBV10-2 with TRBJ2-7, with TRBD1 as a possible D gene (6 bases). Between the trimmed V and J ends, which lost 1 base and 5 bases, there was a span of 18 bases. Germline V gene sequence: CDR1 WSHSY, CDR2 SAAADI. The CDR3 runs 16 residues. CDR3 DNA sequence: TGCGCCAGCAGTGAGTACAGGGACACCCCAAAGAACGAGCAGTACTTC. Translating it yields CASSEYRDTPKNEQYF.

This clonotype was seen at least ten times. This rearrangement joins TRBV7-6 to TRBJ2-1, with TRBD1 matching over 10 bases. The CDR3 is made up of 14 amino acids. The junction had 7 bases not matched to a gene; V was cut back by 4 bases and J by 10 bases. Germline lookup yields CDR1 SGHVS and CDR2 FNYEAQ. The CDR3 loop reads CASSYRDRGGEQFF. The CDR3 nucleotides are TGTGCCAGCAGCTACCGGGACAGGGGAGGGGAGCAGTTCTTC.

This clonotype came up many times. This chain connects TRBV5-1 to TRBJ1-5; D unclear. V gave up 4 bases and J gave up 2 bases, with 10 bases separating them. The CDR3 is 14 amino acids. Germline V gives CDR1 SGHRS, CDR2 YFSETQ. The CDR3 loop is CASSPDHGNQPQHF. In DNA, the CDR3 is TGCGCCAGCAGCCCGGACCACGGCAATCAGCCCCAGCATTTT.

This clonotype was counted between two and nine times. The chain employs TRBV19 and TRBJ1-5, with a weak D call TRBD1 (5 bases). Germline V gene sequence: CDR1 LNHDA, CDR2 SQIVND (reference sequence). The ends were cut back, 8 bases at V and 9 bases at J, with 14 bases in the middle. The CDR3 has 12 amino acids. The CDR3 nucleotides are TGTGCCAGTGGAGACCGTGGGACGCCCCAGCATTTT. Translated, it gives CASGDRGTPQHF.

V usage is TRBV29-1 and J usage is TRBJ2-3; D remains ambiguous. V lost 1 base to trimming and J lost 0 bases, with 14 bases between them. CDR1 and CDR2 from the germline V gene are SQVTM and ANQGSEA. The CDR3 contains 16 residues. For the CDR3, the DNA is TGCAGCGTTGAAGTCTCCACAAAGACTAGCACAGATACGCAGTATTTT. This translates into CSVEVSTKTSTDTQYF.

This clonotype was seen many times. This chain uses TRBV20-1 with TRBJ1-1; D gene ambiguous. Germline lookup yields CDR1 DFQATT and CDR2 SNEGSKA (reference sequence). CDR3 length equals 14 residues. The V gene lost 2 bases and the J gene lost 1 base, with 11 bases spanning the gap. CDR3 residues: CSARLGHPNTEAFF. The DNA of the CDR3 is TGCAGTGCTAGACTTGGGCACCCGAACACTGAAGCTTTCTTT.

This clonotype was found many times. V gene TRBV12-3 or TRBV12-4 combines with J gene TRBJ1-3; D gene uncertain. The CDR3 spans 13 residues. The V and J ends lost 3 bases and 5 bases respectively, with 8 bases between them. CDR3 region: CASSFTGRNTIYF. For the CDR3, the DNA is TGTGCCAGCAGTTTTACGGGGAGAAACACCATATATTTT.

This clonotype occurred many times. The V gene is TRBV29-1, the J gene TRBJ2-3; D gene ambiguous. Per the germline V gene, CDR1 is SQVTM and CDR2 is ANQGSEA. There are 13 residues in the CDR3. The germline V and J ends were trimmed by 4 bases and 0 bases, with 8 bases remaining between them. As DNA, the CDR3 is TGCAGCGTTGTAGCCGCAAGCACAGATACGCAGTATTTT. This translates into CSVVAASTDTQYF.

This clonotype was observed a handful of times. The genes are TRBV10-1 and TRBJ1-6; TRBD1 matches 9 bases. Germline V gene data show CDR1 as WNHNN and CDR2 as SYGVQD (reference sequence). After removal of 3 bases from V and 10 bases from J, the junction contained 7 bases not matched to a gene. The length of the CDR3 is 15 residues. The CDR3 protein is CASSDRDRVVSPLHF. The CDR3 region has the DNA TGCGCCAGCAGTGACCGGGACAGGGTAGTCTCACCCCTCCACTTT.

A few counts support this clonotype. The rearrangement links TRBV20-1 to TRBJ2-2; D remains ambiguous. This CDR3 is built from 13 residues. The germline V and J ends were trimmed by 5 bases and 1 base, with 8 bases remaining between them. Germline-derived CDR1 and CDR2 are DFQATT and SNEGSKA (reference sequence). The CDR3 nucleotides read TGCAGTGCTTTTACAGAGAACACCGGGGAGCTGTTTTTT. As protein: CSAFTENTGELFF.

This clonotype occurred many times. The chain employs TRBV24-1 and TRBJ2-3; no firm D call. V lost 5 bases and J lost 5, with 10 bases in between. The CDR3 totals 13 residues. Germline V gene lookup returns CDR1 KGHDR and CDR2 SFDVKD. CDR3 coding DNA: TGTGCCACCAGTGGAACCAGTGGAGATACGCAGTATTTT. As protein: CATSGTSGDTQYF.

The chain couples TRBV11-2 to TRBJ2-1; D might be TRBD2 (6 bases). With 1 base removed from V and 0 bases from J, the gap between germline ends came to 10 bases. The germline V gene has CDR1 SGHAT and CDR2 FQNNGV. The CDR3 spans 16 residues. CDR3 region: CASSLGAAGSYNEQFF. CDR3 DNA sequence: TGTGCCAGCAGCTTAGGTGCAGCGGGCTCCTACAATGAGCAGTTCTTC.

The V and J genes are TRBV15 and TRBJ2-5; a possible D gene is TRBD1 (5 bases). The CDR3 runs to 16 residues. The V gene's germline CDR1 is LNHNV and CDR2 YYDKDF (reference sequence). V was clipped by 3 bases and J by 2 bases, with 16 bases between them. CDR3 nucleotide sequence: TGTGCCACCAGCAGCGCAGGCAGGGCCCCTCAAGAGACCCAGTACTTC. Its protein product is CATSSAGRAPQETQYF.

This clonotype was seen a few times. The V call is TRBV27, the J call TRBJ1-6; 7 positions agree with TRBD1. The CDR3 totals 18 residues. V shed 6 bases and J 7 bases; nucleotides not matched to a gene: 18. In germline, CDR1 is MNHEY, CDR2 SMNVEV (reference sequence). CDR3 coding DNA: TGTGCCAGCAGACCCCCCGGACAGGACTCGAGGGGCAATTCACCCCTCCACTTT. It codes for CASRPPGQDSRGNSPLHF.